These T cell receptor beta chains were read from a single sample in a study of T cell changes during pregnancy in multiple sclerosis. Profiled with immunoSEQ multiplex PCR; TCRdb holds only in-frame clones, not every one. The sample has about 77,000 clones, about 93% seen once. Material: peripheral blood, obtained after pregnancy. Source of these receptors: a female donor in good health, enrolled as a control in a pregnancy study. Both conserved end residues are part of each CDR3. Fields, in order: D gene, V gene, clone size, J gene, CDR3 DNA, CDR3 protein. D genes are given only for firm matches. Expanded clones get a size class; other rows say once, few or many, or leave the size out.

d_gene: -; v_gene: TRBV30; abundance: -; j_gene: TRBJ1-1; CDR3nt: TGTGCCTGGAGTCCAGGGAACACTGAAGCTTTCTTT; CDR3aa: CAWSPGNTEAFF
d_gene: -; v_gene: TRBV28; abundance: once; j_gene: TRBJ1-1; CDR3nt: TGTGCCAGTTCCGGGGACACTGAAGCTTTCTTT; CDR3aa: CASSGDTEAFF
d_gene: TRBD2; v_gene: TRBV7-3; abundance: -; j_gene: TRBJ2-1; CDR3nt: TGTGCCAGCAGCTTCACCGGACTAGCGGGGGGGTCAGATGAGCAGTTCTTC; CDR3aa: CASSFTGLAGGSDEQFF
d_gene: TRBD1; v_gene: TRBV9; abundance: -; j_gene: TRBJ2-5; CDR3nt: TGTGCCAGCAGCTACAGGGGGAGTGGGGAGATCGGTTTCCAAGAGACCCAGTACTTC; CDR3aa: CASSYRGSGEIGFQETQYF
d_gene: -; v_gene: TRBV9; abundance: few; j_gene: TRBJ2-1; CDR3nt: TGTGCCAGCAGGGCCGACGCTAGTGAGCAGTTCTTC; CDR3aa: CASRADASEQFF
d_gene: TRBD1; v_gene: TRBV27; abundance: -; j_gene: TRBJ2-7; CDR3nt: TGTGCCAGCAGTTTATTCGGGACAGGGGCGTACGAGCAGTACTTC; CDR3aa: CASSLFGTGAYEQYF
d_gene: TRBD2; v_gene: TRBV13; abundance: once; j_gene: TRBJ2-7; CDR3nt: TGTGCCAGCAGCCCCCGTGTTAGCGGGGTCTACGAGCAGTACTTC; CDR3aa: CASSPRVSGVYEQYF
d_gene: -; v_gene: TRBV7-8; abundance: -; j_gene: TRBJ1-2; CDR3nt: TGTGCCAGCAGCTTAGCAGGACTCTATGGCTACACCTTC; CDR3aa: CASSLAGLYGYTF
d_gene: -; v_gene: TRBV7-2; abundance: -; j_gene: TRBJ1-1; CDR3nt: TGTGCCAGCAGCGCCCTAGAGGGCACTGAAGCTTTCTTT; CDR3aa: CASSALEGTEAFF
d_gene: TRBD1; v_gene: TRBV27; abundance: -; j_gene: TRBJ2-7; CDR3nt: TGTGCCAGCAGGACAGGGTCCTCCCTGCCTTACGAGCAGTACTTC; CDR3aa: CASRTGSSLPYEQYF
d_gene: TRBD2; v_gene: TRBV19; abundance: once; j_gene: TRBJ2-1; CDR3nt: TGTGCCAGTAGTATTGGGACCGGGAGGGGGAGGAATGAGCAGTTCTTC; CDR3aa: CASSIGTGRGRNEQFF
d_gene: TRBD1; v_gene: TRBV5-8; abundance: -; j_gene: TRBJ1-5; CDR3nt: TGTGCCAGCAGCTTGGGACAGGGTAGCAATCAGCCCCAGCATTTT; CDR3aa: CASSLGQGSNQPQHF
d_gene: -; v_gene: TRBV19; abundance: -; j_gene: TRBJ2-7; CDR3nt: TGTGCCAGTAGTATAGAGACAGGAACCTACGAGCAGTACTTC; CDR3aa: CASSIETGTYEQYF
d_gene: TRBD2; v_gene: TRBV20-1; abundance: -; j_gene: TRBJ2-1; CDR3nt: TGCAGTGCTAGAGGACTAGCTGAGCAGTTCTTC; CDR3aa: CSARGLAEQFF
d_gene: TRBD1; v_gene: TRBV12-5; abundance: -; j_gene: TRBJ2-7; CDR3nt: TGTGCTAGTGGTTCAGGGACAGGGGACTACGAGCAGTACTTC; CDR3aa: CASGSGTGDYEQYF
d_gene: -; v_gene: TRBV15; abundance: -; j_gene: TRBJ1-4; CDR3nt: TGTGCCACCAGCGAAGTGAACCTTAGAGGGGAAAAACTGTTTTTT; CDR3aa: CATSEVNLRGEKLFF
d_gene: TRBD1; v_gene: TRBV4-1; abundance: -; j_gene: TRBJ1-2; CDR3nt: TGCGCCAGCAGCCCCCCGGACAGGAACTATGGCTACACCTTC; CDR3aa: CASSPPDRNYGYTF
d_gene: -; v_gene: TRBV5-4; abundance: -; j_gene: TRBJ2-4; CDR3nt: TGTGCCAGCAGCTTGCAGGACATTCAGTACTTC; CDR3aa: CASSLQDIQYF
d_gene: TRBD1; v_gene: TRBV27; abundance: -; j_gene: TRBJ1-1; CDR3nt: TGTGCCAGCAGCAGTGGACAGGCGGCTTTCTTT; CDR3aa: CASSSGQAAFF
d_gene: TRBD2; v_gene: TRBV7-9; abundance: -; j_gene: TRBJ2-3; CDR3nt: TGTGCCAGCAGCACGACTAGCGGGGGGGGTACGCAGTATTTT; CDR3aa: CASSTTSGGGTQYF
d_gene: TRBD1; v_gene: TRBV18; abundance: once; j_gene: TRBJ1-2; CDR3nt: TGTGCCAGCTCAGGAGGGACAGGGAACTATGGCTACACCTTC; CDR3aa: CASSGGTGNYGYTF